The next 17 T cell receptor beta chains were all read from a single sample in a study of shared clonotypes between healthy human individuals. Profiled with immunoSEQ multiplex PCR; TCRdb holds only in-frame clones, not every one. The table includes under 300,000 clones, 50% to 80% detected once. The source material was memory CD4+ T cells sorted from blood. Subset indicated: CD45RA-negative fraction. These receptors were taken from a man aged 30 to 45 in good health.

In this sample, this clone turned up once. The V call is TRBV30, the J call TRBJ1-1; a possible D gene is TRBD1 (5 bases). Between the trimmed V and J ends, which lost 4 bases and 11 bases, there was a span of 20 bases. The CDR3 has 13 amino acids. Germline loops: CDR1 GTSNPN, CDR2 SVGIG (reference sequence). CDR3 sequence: CAWTPGLLEKAFF. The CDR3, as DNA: TGTGCCTGGACCCCGGGGCTTCTCGAGAAGGCTTTCTTT.

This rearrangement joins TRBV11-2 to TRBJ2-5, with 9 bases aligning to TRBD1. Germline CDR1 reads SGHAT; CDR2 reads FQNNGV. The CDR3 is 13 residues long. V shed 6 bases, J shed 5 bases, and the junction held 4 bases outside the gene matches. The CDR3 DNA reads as TGTGCCAGCAGTTTTGGACAGGGGGAGACCCAGTACTTC. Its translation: CASSFGQGETQYF.

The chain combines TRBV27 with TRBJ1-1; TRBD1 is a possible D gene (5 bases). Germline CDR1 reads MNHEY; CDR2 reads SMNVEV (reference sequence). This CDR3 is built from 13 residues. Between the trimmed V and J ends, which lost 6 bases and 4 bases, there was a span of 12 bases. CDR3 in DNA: TGTGCCAGCAGACCCTCGGGGGGCACTGAAGCTTTCTTT. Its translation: CASRPSGGTEAFF.

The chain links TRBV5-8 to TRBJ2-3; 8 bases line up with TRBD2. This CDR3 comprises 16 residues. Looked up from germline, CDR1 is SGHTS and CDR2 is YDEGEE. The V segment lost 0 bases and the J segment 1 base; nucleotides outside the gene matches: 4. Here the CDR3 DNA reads TGTGCCAGCAGCTTGGGCCCTAGCGGGCGCACAGATACGCAGTATTTT. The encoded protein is CASSLGPSGRTDTQYF.

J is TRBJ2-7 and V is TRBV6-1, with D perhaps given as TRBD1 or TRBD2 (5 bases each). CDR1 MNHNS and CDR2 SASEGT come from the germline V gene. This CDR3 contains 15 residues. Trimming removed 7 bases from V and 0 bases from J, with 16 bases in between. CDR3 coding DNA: TGTGCCAGCATTGGGGCGGGCAAGAGCTCCTACGAGCAGTACTTC. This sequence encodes CASIGAGKSSYEQYF.

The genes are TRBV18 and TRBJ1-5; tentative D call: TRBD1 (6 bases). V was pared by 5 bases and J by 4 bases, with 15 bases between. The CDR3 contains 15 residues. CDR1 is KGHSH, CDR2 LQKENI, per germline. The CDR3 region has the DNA TGTGCCAGCTCAGGAGGGGGGTTGGGGAATCAGCCCCAGCATTTT. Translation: CASSGGGLGNQPQHF.

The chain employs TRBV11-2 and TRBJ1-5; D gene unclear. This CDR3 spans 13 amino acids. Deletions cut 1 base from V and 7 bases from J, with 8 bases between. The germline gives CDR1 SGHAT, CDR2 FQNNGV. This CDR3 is CASSLGISQPQHF. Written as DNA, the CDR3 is TGTGCCAGCAGCTTAGGAATCAGCCAGCCCCAGCATTTT.

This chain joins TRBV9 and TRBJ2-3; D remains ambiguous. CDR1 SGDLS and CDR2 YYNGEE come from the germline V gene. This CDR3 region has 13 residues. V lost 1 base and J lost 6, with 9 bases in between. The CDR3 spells CASSVMMQDTQYF. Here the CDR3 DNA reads TGTGCCAGCAGCGTAATGATGCAGGATACGCAGTATTTT.

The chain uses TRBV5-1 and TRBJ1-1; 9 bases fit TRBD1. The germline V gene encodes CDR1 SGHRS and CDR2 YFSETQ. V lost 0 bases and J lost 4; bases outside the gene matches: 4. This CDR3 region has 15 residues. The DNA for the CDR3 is TGCGCCAGCAGCTTGGGGGCGACAGGGGGCACTGAAGCTTTCTTT. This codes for CASSLGATGGTEAFF. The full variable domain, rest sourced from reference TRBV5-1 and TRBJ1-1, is KAGVTQTPRYLIKTRGQQVTLSCSPISGHRSVSWYQQTPGQGLQFLFEYFSETQRNKGNFPGRFSGRQFSNSRSEMNVSTLELGDSALYLCASSLGATGGTEAFFGQGTRLTVV.

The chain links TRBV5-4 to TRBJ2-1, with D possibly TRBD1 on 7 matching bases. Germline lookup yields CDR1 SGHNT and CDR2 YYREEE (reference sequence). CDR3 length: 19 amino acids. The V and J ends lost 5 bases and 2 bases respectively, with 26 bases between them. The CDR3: CASRHSRGRKDSPYNEQFF. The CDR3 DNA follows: TGTGCCAGCAGACATTCCAGGGGGAGGAAAGATTCCCCCTACAATGAGCAGTTCTTC. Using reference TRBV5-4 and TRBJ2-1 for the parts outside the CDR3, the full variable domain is ETGVTQSPTHLIKTRGQQVTLRCSSQSGHNTVSWYQQALGQGPQFIFQYYREEENGRGNFPPRFSGLQFPNYSSELNVNALELDDSALYLCASRHSRGRKDSPYNEQFFGPGTRLTVL.

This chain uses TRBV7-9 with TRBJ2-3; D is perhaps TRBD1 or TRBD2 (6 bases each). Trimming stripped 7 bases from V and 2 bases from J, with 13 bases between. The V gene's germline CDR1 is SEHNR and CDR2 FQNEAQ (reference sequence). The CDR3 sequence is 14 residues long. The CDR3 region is CASNDWGATDTQYF. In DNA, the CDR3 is TGTGCCAGCAATGACTGGGGGGCCACAGATACGCAGTATTTT.

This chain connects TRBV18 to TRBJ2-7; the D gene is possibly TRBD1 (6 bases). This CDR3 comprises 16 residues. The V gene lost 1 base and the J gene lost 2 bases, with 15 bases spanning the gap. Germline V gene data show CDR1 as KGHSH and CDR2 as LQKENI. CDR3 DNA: TGTGCCAGCTCACCACTAGGGGGACGAGGGACCTACGAGCAGTACTTC. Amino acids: CASSPLGGRGTYEQYF.

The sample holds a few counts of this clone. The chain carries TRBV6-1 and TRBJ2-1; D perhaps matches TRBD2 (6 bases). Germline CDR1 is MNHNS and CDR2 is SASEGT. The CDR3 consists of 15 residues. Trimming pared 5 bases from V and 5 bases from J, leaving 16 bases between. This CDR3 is CASSRDFRTNNEQFF. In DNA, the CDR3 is TGTGCCAGCAGTAGGGACTTCAGGACGAACAATGAGCAGTTCTTC.

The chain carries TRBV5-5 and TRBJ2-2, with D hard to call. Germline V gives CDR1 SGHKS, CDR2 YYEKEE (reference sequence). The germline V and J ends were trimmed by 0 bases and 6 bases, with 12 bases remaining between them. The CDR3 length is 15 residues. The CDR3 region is CASSLEGLMAGELFF. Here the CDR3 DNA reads TGTGCCAGCAGCTTGGAGGGCCTGATGGCCGGGGAGCTGTTTTTT.

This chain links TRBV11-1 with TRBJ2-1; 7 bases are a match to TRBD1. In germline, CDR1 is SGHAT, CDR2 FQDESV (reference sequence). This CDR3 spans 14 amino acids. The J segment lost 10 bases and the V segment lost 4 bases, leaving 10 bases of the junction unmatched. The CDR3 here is CASSSLTGVREQFF. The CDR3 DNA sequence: TGTGCCAGCAGCTCTTTAACAGGGGTAAGGGAGCAGTTCTTC.

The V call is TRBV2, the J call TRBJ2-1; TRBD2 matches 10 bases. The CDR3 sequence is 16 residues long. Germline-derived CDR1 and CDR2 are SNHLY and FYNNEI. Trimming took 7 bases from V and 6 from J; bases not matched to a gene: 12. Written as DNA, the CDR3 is TGTGCCAGCAAAACTAGCGGGATTATTTTATCCAATGAGCAGTTCTTC. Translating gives CASKTSGIILSNEQFF.

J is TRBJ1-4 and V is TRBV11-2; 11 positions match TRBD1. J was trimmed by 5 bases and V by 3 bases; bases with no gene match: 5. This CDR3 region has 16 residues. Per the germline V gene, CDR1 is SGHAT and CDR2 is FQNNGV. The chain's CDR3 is CASSLGQGGVNEKLFF. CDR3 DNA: TGTGCCAGCAGCTTGGGACAGGGGGGGGTGAATGAAAAACTGTTTTTT.